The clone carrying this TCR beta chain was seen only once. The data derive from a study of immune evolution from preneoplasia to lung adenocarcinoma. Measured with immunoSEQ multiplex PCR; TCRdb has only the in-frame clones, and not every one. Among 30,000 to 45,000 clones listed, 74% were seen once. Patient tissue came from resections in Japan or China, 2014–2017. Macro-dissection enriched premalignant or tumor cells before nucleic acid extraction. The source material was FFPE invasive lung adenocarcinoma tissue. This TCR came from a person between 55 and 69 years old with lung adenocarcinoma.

The CDR3, as DNA: TGTGCCTGGAGTGGGAGGGGCTCGTTCACCGGGGAGCTGTTTTTT. It translates to CAWSGRGSFTGELFF. J is TRBJ2-2 and V is TRBV30; D may be TRBD2 (6 bases). Trimming took 1 base from V and 4 from J, leaving 13 bases between them. The germline V gene has CDR1 GTSNPN and CDR2 SVGIG (reference sequence). This CDR3 contains 15 residues.